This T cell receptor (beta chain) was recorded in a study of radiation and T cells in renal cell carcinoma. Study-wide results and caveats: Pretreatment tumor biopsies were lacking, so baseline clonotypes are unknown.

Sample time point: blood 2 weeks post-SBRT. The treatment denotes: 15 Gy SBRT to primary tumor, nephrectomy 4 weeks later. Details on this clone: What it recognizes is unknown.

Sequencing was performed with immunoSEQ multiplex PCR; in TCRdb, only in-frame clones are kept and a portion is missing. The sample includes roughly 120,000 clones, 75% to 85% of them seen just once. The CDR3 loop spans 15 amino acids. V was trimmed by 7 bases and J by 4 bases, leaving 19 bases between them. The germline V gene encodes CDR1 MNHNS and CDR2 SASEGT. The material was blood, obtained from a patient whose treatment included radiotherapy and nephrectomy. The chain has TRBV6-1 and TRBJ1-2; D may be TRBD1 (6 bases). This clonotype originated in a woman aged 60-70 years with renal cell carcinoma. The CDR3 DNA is TGTGCCAGCACAGAAGGGGGTCAAGGAACCTATGGCTACACCTTC. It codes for CASTEGGQGTYGYTF.